This entry lists 6 T cell receptor beta chains sequenced from one sample in a study of shared T cell receptors in the human thymus. Sequencing was performed with immunoSEQ multiplex PCR; in TCRdb, only in-frame clones are kept and a portion is missing. The table has roughly 500,000 clones, 75% to 80% seen once. The same sample was also studied in work on human thymus T cells.

Sample: thymocytes. The receptors were gathered from a boy under two years old with a congenital heart defect.

This rearrangement joins TRBV29-1 to TRBJ2-1; 11 bases align to TRBD1. The germline V gene has CDR1 SQVTM and CDR2 ANQGSEA. Trimming removed 8 bases from V and 8 bases from J; junction bases left unmatched: 20. The CDR3 is 17 amino acids. The CDR3 is CSLFNVSRDRGRDEQFF. Written as DNA, the CDR3 is TGCAGCTTATTTAACGTCTCCCGGGACAGGGGGAGGGATGAGCAGTTCTTC.

This clone has just a few counts. This chain links TRBV10-2 with TRBJ2-1, with 10 positions matching TRBD2. V shed 3 bases, J shed 6 bases, and the junction held 8 bases outside the gene matches. The CDR3 runs 16 residues. Germline V CDR1 and CDR2: WSHSY, SAAADI. In DNA, the CDR3 is TGCGCCAGCAGTGACCCAACTAGCGGGAATGTCAATGAGCAGTTCTTC. Its translation is CASSDPTSGNVNEQFF.

The chain employs TRBV5-6 and TRBJ2-1, with D possibly TRBD2 on 6 matching bases. Between the trimmed V and J ends, which lost 4 bases and 0 bases, there was a span of 17 bases. CDR3 length equals 17 residues. Germline-derived CDR1 and CDR2 are SGHDT and YYEEEE. This CDR3 is CASSRAPFGSSYNEQFF. The CDR3 DNA reads as TGTGCCAGCAGCCGGGCCCCATTCGGGAGCTCCTACAATGAGCAGTTCTTC. Full variable domain (rest looked up from reference TRBV5-6 and TRBJ2-1): DAGVTQSPTHLIKTRGQQVTLRCSPKSGHDTVSWYQQALGQGPQFIFQYYEEEERQRGNFPDRFSGHQFPNYSSELNVNALLLGDSALYLCASSRAPFGSSYNEQFFGPGTRLTVL.

The gene calls are TRBV7-9 and TRBJ2-1; weak D call: TRBD1 (5 bases). CDR1 and CDR2 (germline): SEHNR, FQNEAQ (reference sequence). The CDR3 runs to 15 residues. V was pared by 2 bases and J by 5 bases, with 13 bases between. The CDR3 DNA is TGTGCCAGCAGCTTATATCGGCAGGGTGACAATGAGCAGTTCTTC. It yields the protein CASSLYRQGDNEQFF. Full variable domain (outside the CDR3, taken from reference TRBV7-9 and TRBJ2-1): DTGVSQNPRHKITKRGQNVTFRCDPISEHNRLYWYRQTLGQGPEFLTYFQNEAQLEKSRLLSDRFSAERPKGSFSTLEIQRTEQGDSAMYLCASSLYRQGDNEQFFGPGTRLTVL.

This clone was seen only once. The chain joins TRBV4-2 to TRBJ1-1, with 7 bases identical to TRBD1. After removal of 3 bases from V and 2 bases from J, the junction contained 12 bases not matched to a gene. CDR1 LGHNA and CDR2 YNFKEQ come from the germline V gene. The CDR3 length is 17 residues. The CDR3 protein is CASSQDDGRQGNTEAFF. In DNA, the CDR3 is TGTGCCAGCAGCCAGGACGATGGCAGACAGGGTAACACTGAAGCTTTCTTT.

The chain uses TRBV6-5 and TRBJ2-7; 10 bases fit TRBD1. Germline CDR1 and CDR2: MNHEY and SVGAGI. The CDR3 has 13 residues. The trim removed 6 bases at V and 5 bases at J, leaving 4 bases unmatched. Written as DNA, the CDR3 is TGTGCCAGCAGGGGACAGGGGTTCCACGAGCAGTACTTC. Protein product: CASRGQGFHEQYF.